The source of this TCR beta chain is a study of CD8 T cells in Susac syndrome. The RNA, roughly 0.5 to 1 ug, was put through reverse transcription using random hexamers. The CDR3 of TCR beta was amplified by immunoSEQ multiplex PCR across 54 Vbeta and 13 Jbeta. TCRdb re-called the immunoSEQ multiplex PCR reads with MiXCR, one entry per CDR3 protein. The data contain 180,000 or so distinct CDR3 sequences, around 96% of them seen just once; the ten biggest clones take up approximately 0.1%. Germline V lookup: CDR1 SGHTA, CDR2 FQGNSA. Unmatched junction bases numbered 12, after V lost 5 bases and J lost 4 bases. This CDR3 has 17 residues.

The V gene is TRBV7-2, the J gene TRBJ2-7; 12 nucleotides match TRBD2. This receptor was obtained from a human donor in good health. Input material: CD4+ T cells from PBMCs. CDR3 loop: CASSRLPSGRGGYEQYF. The CDR3 region has the DNA TGTGCCAGCAGCCGGCTCCCTAGCGGGAGGGGGGGGTACGAGCAGTACTTC.